This TCR beta chain came from a study of blood T cell repertoires in COVID-19. Those who participated ranged in age from roughly 18 to 100 years and resided in about 24 US areas. In its sample, this clone was seen many times. Clones were sequenced by immunoSEQ multiplex PCR, and TCRdb holds only the in-frame ones, with some missing. The table records more than 120,000 clones, under 90% of them present only once. The clonotype originates from a man aged 45 to 65 in a cohort exposed to, infected with or recovered from COVID-19 (not recorded which). The source material was PBMCs or T cells enriched from blood (not recorded which).

The CDR3 coding sequence is TGTGCCAGCAGCGAGGGGGATGCAGGTGATGGCTACACCTTC. Protein sequence: CASSEGDAGDGYTF. The chain links TRBV6-4 to TRBJ1-2, with D possibly TRBD1 on 6 matching bases. The CDR3 totals 14 residues. CDR1 and CDR2 from the germline V gene are MRHNA and SNTAGT. V dropped 6 bases and J dropped 6 bases, with 17 bases sitting between them.